Each of the 14 T cell receptor beta chains below was sequenced from the same sample in a study of blood T cell repertoires in COVID-19. Method: immunoSEQ multiplex PCR; TCRdb's copy keeps in-frame clones and lacks some. The sample shows roughly 43,000 clones, 69% of them seen only once. Sequencing was done on a sample of peripheral blood. These receptors were obtained from a man aged 80 or over with acute or convalescent COVID-19.

The chain is built from TRBV29-1 and TRBJ2-7, with TRBD2 identical over 7 bases. CDR1 is SQVTM, CDR2 ANQGSEA, per germline. The CDR3 totals 14 residues. J was trimmed by 1 base and V by 2 bases; bases with no gene match: 5. As DNA, the CDR3 is TGCAGCGTTGAATCTAGCGGTTCTTCCTACGAGCAGTACTTC. This sequence encodes CSVESSGSSYEQYF.

This sequence joins TRBV2 and TRBJ1-6; 7 nucleotides line up with TRBD1. CDR1 is SNHLY, CDR2 FYNNEI, per germline. V trimming: 6 bases; J trimming: 10 bases; junction bases outside the gene matches: 12. The CDR3 length is 15 residues. CDR3 sequence reads: CASSNPMAGGSPLHF. DNA of the CDR3: TGTGCCAGCAGCAACCCCATGGCAGGGGGATCACCCCTCCACTTT.

The chain employs TRBV10-3 and TRBJ2-2; possibly TRBD2 for D (5 bases). The length of the CDR3 is 16 residues. Germline-derived CDR1 and CDR2 are ENHRY and SYGVKD. V was cut by 6 bases and J by 1 base, with 15 bases left in between. CDR3 nucleotide sequence: TGTGCCATCAGCCTAGAAGCGGATTGGAACACCGGGGAGCTGTTTTTT. This gives the protein CAISLEADWNTGELFF.

This chain's CDR3 is CASSDPFRPGAGYTF. CDR3 sequence (DNA): TGTGCCAGCAGTGACCCATTCCGACCAGGTGCTGGCTACACCTTC. The chain employs TRBV6-1 and TRBJ1-2; D uncertain. The CDR3 runs 15 residues. The germline V gene has CDR1 MNHNS and CDR2 SASEGT. Trimming left V 3 bases short and J 7 bases short, with 18 bases between.

The rearrangement uses TRBV2 and TRBJ2-7; the D gene is possibly TRBD2 (5 bases). CDR1 is SNHLY and CDR2 is FYNNEI in the germline V gene. Trimming left V 8 bases short and J 3 bases short, with 11 bases between. The CDR3 is 12 residues long. The CDR3 DNA reads as TGTGCCAGCCGAGCGGAACTCTACGAGCAGTACTTC. Translation: CASRAELYEQYF.

V usage is TRBV27 and J usage is TRBJ1-2, with 7 bases matching TRBD1. The germline gives CDR1 MNHEY, CDR2 SMNVEV (reference sequence). The CDR3 is made up of 15 amino acids. With V trimmed by 9 bases and J by 6 bases, 16 bases remained unmatched. The DNA for the CDR3 is TGTGCCAGTCAGTTGAATCCCGACAGGGCTGATGGCTACACCTTC. Amino acid sequence: CASQLNPDRADGYTF.

Turning to this clone: A much bigger clone sits one base away, suggesting this may be a read error. This CDR3 reads CASRDRGNTEAFF. Here the CDR3 DNA reads TGTGCCAGCAGGGACAGGGGGAACACTGAAGCTTTCTTT. The chain combines TRBV6-6 with TRBJ1-1; 9 bases are a match to TRBD1. Germline assignment: CDR1 MNHNY and CDR2 SVGAGI (reference sequence). Trimming took 6 bases from V and 1 from J; bases not matched to a gene: 0. CDR3 length: 13 amino acids.

V usage is TRBV7-6 and J usage is TRBJ1-1, with TRBD1 matching over 8 bases. The CDR3 is 15 residues long. The germline gives CDR1 SGHVS, CDR2 FNYEAQ. The V and J ends lost 5 bases and 6 bases, in that order; junction bases with no gene match: 11. The CDR3 DNA sequence: TGTGCCAGCAGCCCGCAGACAGGGGCAGAGGCTGAAGCTTTCTTT. Its translation: CASSPQTGAEAEAFF.

The chain uses TRBV7-9 and TRBJ1-1; 9 bases fit TRBD1. Germline V lookup: CDR1 SEHNR, CDR2 FQNEAQ (reference sequence). The ends lost 3 bases at V and 1 base at J; junction bases unmatched: 3. The CDR3 runs to 15 residues. CDR3 region: CASSFQGQGNTEAFF. The CDR3, as DNA: TGTGCCAGCAGCTTTCAGGGACAGGGGAACACTGAAGCTTTCTTT.

This rearrangement joins TRBV5-6 to TRBJ1-1; 8 bases line up with TRBD1. The CDR3 spans 14 residues. V lost 4 bases, J lost 6 bases, and 8 bases stayed unmatched. Germline loops: CDR1 SGHDT, CDR2 YYEEEE. The CDR3 nucleotides are TGTGCCAGCAGCGATCGGGACAGGTGGTCTGAAGCTTTCTTT. This encodes CASSDRDRWSEAFF. Filled out from reference TRBV5-6 and TRBJ1-1, the complete variable domain reads DAGVTQSPTHLIKTRGQQVTLRCSPKSGHDTVSWYQQALGQGPQFIFQYYEEEERQRGNFPDRFSGHQFPNYSSELNVNALLLGDSALYLCASSDRDRWSEAFFGQGTRLTVV.

This clone was counted many times. This chain links TRBV19 with TRBJ1-1; D gene unclear. The CDR3 spans 14 residues. V lost 2 bases, J lost 4 bases, and 11 bases lay in between. The germline V gene has CDR1 LNHDA and CDR2 SQIVND (reference sequence). Here the CDR3 DNA reads TGTGCCAGTAGTATACCCGGGTCAGCCACTGAAGCTTTCTTT. Its protein product is CASSIPGSATEAFF.

This chain joins TRBV27 and TRBJ1-5, with D unresolved. Between the trimmed V and J ends, which lost 1 base and 5 bases, there was a span of 6 bases. The CDR3 is made up of 13 amino acids. Germline values: CDR1 MNHEY, CDR2 SMNVEV (reference sequence). The CDR3 is CASSLFRDQPQHF. The CDR3 DNA is TGTGCCAGCAGTTTATTCCGGGATCAGCCCCAGCATTTT.

This clone was detected only once. This chain joins TRBV28 and TRBJ2-7; weak D call: TRBD1 (5 bases). Germline values: CDR1 MDHEN, CDR2 SYDVKM. Trimming took off 3 bases at V and 6 bases at J, with 9 bases between the two ends. The CDR3 runs 12 residues. For the CDR3, the DNA is TGTGCCAGCAGTTTTCGCAGGGCCGAGCAGTACTTC. Protein sequence: CASSFRRAEQYF.

This chain uses TRBV7-8 with TRBJ1-2; 9 bases line up with TRBD1. This CDR3 region has 13 residues. Germline-derived CDR1 and CDR2 are SGHVS and FQNEAQ. Trimming cost V 5 bases and J 8 bases; bases outside gene matches: 6. The CDR3 is CASSPRQGDGYTF. CDR3 nucleotide sequence: TGTGCCAGCAGCCCGAGACAGGGGGACGGCTACACCTTC.